A selection of T cell receptor beta chains follows, all from one sample in a study of blood T cell repertoires in COVID-19. The protocol was immunoSEQ multiplex PCR, while the TCRdb copy is restricted to in-frame clones and leaves out a portion. The data contain around 470,000 clones, about 91% of them singletons. The sequencing input was peripheral blood. The receptor set was obtained from a man in his late teens or twenties with COVID-19, enrolled during active disease. The CDR3 runs from the conserved cysteine through the conserved F or W. A D gene is named only where the DNA matches it firmly. The listing skips clone size in some rows; elsewhere it reads once, few, many or a size class.

v_gene: TRBV2
j_gene: TRBJ1-5
abundance: NA
d_gene: NA
CDR3nt: TGTGCCAGCAGTGATGGAGGGAATCAGCCCCAGCATTTT
CDR3aa: CASSDGGNQPQHF

v_gene: TRBV6-5
j_gene: TRBJ1-1
abundance: NA
d_gene: TRBD1
CDR3nt: TGTGCCAGCAGTTACCGGACAGGCCATGGCACTGAAGCTTTCTTT
CDR3aa: CASSYRTGHGTEAFF

v_gene: TRBV10-3
j_gene: TRBJ1-6
abundance: NA
d_gene: NA
CDR3nt: TGTGCCATCACTCAGTCGGTCCTATATAATTCACCCCTCCACTTT
CDR3aa: CAITQSVLYNSPLHF

v_gene: TRBV21-1
j_gene: TRBJ2-1
abundance: NA
d_gene: NA
CDR3nt: TGTGCCAGCAGCAAAAAAGCGGCATGGAGGCGGAGACTAGCGGGAGTAGAGTTCTTC
CDR3aa: CASSKKAAWRRRLAGVEFF

v_gene: TRBV2
j_gene: TRBJ2-1
abundance: NA
d_gene: TRBD2
CDR3nt: TGTGCCAGCACGGGGGAGGTTAGCGGGTTGAACAATGAGCAGTTCTTC
CDR3aa: CASTGEVSGLNNEQFF

v_gene: TRBV5-4
j_gene: TRBJ2-1
abundance: NA
d_gene: NA
CDR3nt: TGTGCCAGCACCATCCAGGGGTCGGCTACAAGAGAGCAGTTCTTC
CDR3aa: CASTIQGSATREQFF

v_gene: TRBV5-8
j_gene: TRBJ2-3
abundance: NA
d_gene: NA
CDR3nt: TGTGCCAGCAGCACCTCTAGTAATACGCAGTATTTT
CDR3aa: CASSTSSNTQYF

v_gene: TRBV19
j_gene: TRBJ2-7
abundance: NA
d_gene: NA
CDR3nt: TGTGCCAGTAGTATGGGGCAGGGAAGCTACGAGCAGTACTTC
CDR3aa: CASSMGQGSYEQYF

v_gene: TRBV5-4
j_gene: TRBJ1-2
abundance: NA
d_gene: NA
CDR3nt: TGTGCCAGCAGCCCCGTCGGTGACTATGGCTACACCTTC
CDR3aa: CASSPVGDYGYTF

v_gene: TRBV7-6
j_gene: TRBJ2-2
abundance: few
d_gene: NA
CDR3nt: TGTGCCAGCAGCCCCCTGACAGGGAACACCGGGGAGCTGTTTTTT
CDR3aa: CASSPLTGNTGELFF

v_gene: TRBV18
j_gene: TRBJ2-5
abundance: NA
d_gene: NA
CDR3nt: TGTGCCAGCTCACCGGGACTCAAAGAGACCCAGTACTTC
CDR3aa: CASSPGLKETQYF

v_gene: TRBV20-1
j_gene: TRBJ2-2
abundance: NA
d_gene: NA
CDR3nt: TGCAGTGCTAGTCGCGGCGGGACGACCGGGGAGCTGTTTTTT
CDR3aa: CSASRGGTTGELFF

v_gene: TRBV5-6
j_gene: TRBJ1-5
abundance: NA
d_gene: NA
CDR3nt: TGTGCCAGCAGCTTGGGTGCGTTGAGCAATCAGCCCCAGCATTTT
CDR3aa: CASSLGALSNQPQHF

v_gene: TRBV6-5
j_gene: TRBJ1-5
abundance: NA
d_gene: NA
CDR3nt: TGTGCCAGCAGTTATTCCGCAGGGGTCAATCAGCCCCAGCATTTT
CDR3aa: CASSYSAGVNQPQHF

v_gene: TRBV7-2
j_gene: TRBJ2-7
abundance: NA
d_gene: NA
CDR3nt: TGTGCCAGCAGCTTGATCAGATCCTACGAGCAGTACTTC
CDR3aa: CASSLIRSYEQYF

v_gene: TRBV10-3
j_gene: TRBJ2-4
abundance: NA
d_gene: TRBD2
CDR3nt: TGTGCCATCAGTGAGGCTAGCGGGGGTACCACGATTCAGTACTTC
CDR3aa: CAISEASGGTTIQYF

v_gene: TRBV3-1/TRBV3-2
j_gene: TRBJ1-2
abundance: NA
d_gene: TRBD1
CDR3nt: TGTGCCAGCAGCCGAAGGGACAGCCCCGACTATGGCTACACCTTC
CDR3aa: CASSRRDSPDYGYTF

v_gene: TRBV18
j_gene: TRBJ2-7
abundance: once
d_gene: NA
CDR3nt: TGTGCCAGCTCCCTTAACGGGGGTTCCCACTACGAGCAGTACTTC
CDR3aa: CASSLNGGSHYEQYF

v_gene: TRBV5-1
j_gene: TRBJ1-1
abundance: NA
d_gene: NA
CDR3nt: TGCGCCAGCAGCTTGGAGGGGGATAGGAACACTGAAGCTTTCTTT
CDR3aa: CASSLEGDRNTEAFF

v_gene: TRBV6-5
j_gene: TRBJ1-5
abundance: NA
d_gene: NA
CDR3nt: TGTGCCAGCAGGGAGTATAGCAATCAGCCCCAGCATTTT
CDR3aa: CASREYSNQPQHF

v_gene: TRBV5-8
j_gene: TRBJ2-7
abundance: few
d_gene: TRBD1
CDR3nt: TGTGCCAGCAGGCCGGGACAGGGTCCCTACGAGCAGTACTTC
CDR3aa: CASRPGQGPYEQYF

v_gene: TRBV12-3/TRBV12-4
j_gene: TRBJ2-7
abundance: NA
d_gene: TRBD1
CDR3nt: TGTGCCAGCAGTCGGGACAGGGGAAACGAGCAGTACTTC
CDR3aa: CASSRDRGNEQYF

v_gene: TRBV19
j_gene: TRBJ1-5
abundance: NA
d_gene: NA
CDR3nt: TGTGCCAGTAGGCAACAGGGTGGGGGCAATCAGCCCCAGCATTTT
CDR3aa: CASRQQGGGNQPQHF

v_gene: TRBV2
j_gene: TRBJ1-1
abundance: NA
d_gene: TRBD1
CDR3nt: TGTGCCAGCACCGGACAGGGGATCGTGAACACTAAAGCTTTCTTT
CDR3aa: CASTGQGIVNTKAFF

v_gene: TRBV5-4
j_gene: TRBJ2-1
abundance: NA
d_gene: NA
CDR3nt: TGTGCCAGCAGCCCTCAAAGGGACTGGGGAATAGAGCAGTTCTTC
CDR3aa: CASSPQRDWGIEQFF

v_gene: TRBV5-5
j_gene: TRBJ1-5
abundance: once
d_gene: NA
CDR3nt: TGTGCCAGCAGCTTCTTCCCGGGGGGTGGCAATCAGCCCCAGCATTTT
CDR3aa: CASSFFPGGGNQPQHF

v_gene: TRBV6-5
j_gene: TRBJ2-5
abundance: NA
d_gene: TRBD1
CDR3nt: TGTGCCAGCAGCTGGGACAGGCTTTCTGAGACCCAGTACTTC
CDR3aa: CASSWDRLSETQYF